The rows below give T cell receptor beta chains drawn from one sample of a study of cytomegalovirus exposure and HLA in healthy donors. Repertoires were generated with immunoSEQ multiplex PCR, while TCRdb's copy carries only in-frame clones and drops some. The sample lists about 96,000 clones, around 77% occurring once. Sequencing was done on a sample of PBMCs. Receptors were obtained from a man aged 50 or older in good health and CMV-seropositive. The CDR3 runs from the conserved cysteine through the conserved F or W. The D gene is left open where the match is weak. Size is omitted from some rows. Given values are once, few, many or a class for expanded clones.

cdr3_nt: TGTGCCAGCAGCTTGGACAGGGGTATTGAGCAGTTCTTC
cdr3_aa: CASSLDRGIEQFF
clone_size: NA
j_call: TRBJ2-1
v_call: TRBV5-6
d_call: TRBD1

cdr3_nt: TGTGCCAGCAGAAGGACAGGGCCATACAATGAGCAGTTCTTC
cdr3_aa: CASRRTGPYNEQFF
clone_size: NA
j_call: TRBJ2-1
v_call: TRBV28
d_call: TRBD1

cdr3_nt: TGTGCCAGTAGTGGACTGTTTGGGTACACCGGGGAGCTGTTTTTT
cdr3_aa: CASSGLFGYTGELFF
clone_size: NA
j_call: TRBJ2-2
v_call: TRBV19
d_call: NA

cdr3_nt: TGCGCCAGCAGCCAAGACCCTACAGGAACTGGAAACACCATATATTTT
cdr3_aa: CASSQDPTGTGNTIYF
clone_size: NA
j_call: TRBJ1-3
v_call: TRBV4-3
d_call: NA

cdr3_nt: TGTGCCAGCAGCTCGTGGGGCCTTTCCTACGAGCAGTACTTC
cdr3_aa: CASSSWGLSYEQYF
clone_size: NA
j_call: TRBJ2-7
v_call: TRBV13
d_call: NA

cdr3_nt: TGCGCCAGCAGCTTGTCAGGGACAGATACGCAGTATTTT
cdr3_aa: CASSLSGTDTQYF
clone_size: NA
j_call: TRBJ2-3
v_call: TRBV5-1
d_call: NA

cdr3_nt: TGTGCCAGCAGTTTGCCTAAGGGGACAGGAGATACGCAGTATTTT
cdr3_aa: CASSLPKGTGDTQYF
clone_size: NA
j_call: TRBJ2-3
v_call: TRBV28
d_call: TRBD1

cdr3_nt: TGTGCCAGCAAACGGGGGGCGCAGGAAAAACTGTTTTTT
cdr3_aa: CASKRGAQEKLFF
clone_size: few
j_call: TRBJ1-4
v_call: TRBV13
d_call: NA

cdr3_nt: TGTGCCTGGAGTCAGGGGTTTTGGGAAAAACTGTTTTTT
cdr3_aa: CAWSQGFWEKLFF
clone_size: NA
j_call: TRBJ1-4
v_call: TRBV30
d_call: NA

cdr3_nt: TGCGCCAGCAGCCAAGATAGGTGGGCCAGAGGCTACACCTTC
cdr3_aa: CASSQDRWARGYTF
clone_size: NA
j_call: TRBJ1-2
v_call: TRBV4-3
d_call: NA

cdr3_nt: TGTGCCAGCAGCACAGGGATCTATGGCTACACCTTC
cdr3_aa: CASSTGIYGYTF
clone_size: once
j_call: TRBJ1-2
v_call: TRBV6-1
d_call: NA

cdr3_nt: TGTGCCAGCAGTCCAAGACTACCGAATGGGAATGAGCAGTTCTTC
cdr3_aa: CASSPRLPNGNEQFF
clone_size: NA
j_call: TRBJ2-1
v_call: TRBV28
d_call: NA

cdr3_nt: TGCGCCAGCAGCTTCGCTCGCTTGGACTGGGGCTACACCTTC
cdr3_aa: CASSFARLDWGYTF
clone_size: NA
j_call: TRBJ1-2
v_call: TRBV5-1
d_call: NA

cdr3_nt: TGCAGCGTTGGCAGGACTAGCGGGGGGGGTATAGATACGCAGTATTTT
cdr3_aa: CSVGRTSGGGIDTQYF
clone_size: NA
j_call: TRBJ2-3
v_call: TRBV29-1
d_call: TRBD2

cdr3_nt: TGTGCCAGCAGTTTCCTGACAGGCCGAGCTAATTCACCCCTCCACTTT
cdr3_aa: CASSFLTGRANSPLHF
clone_size: NA
j_call: TRBJ1-6
v_call: TRBV27
d_call: NA

cdr3_nt: TGTGCCAGCAGTGAAGGAGATTACACCGGGGAGCTGTTTTTT
cdr3_aa: CASSEGDYTGELFF
clone_size: NA
j_call: TRBJ2-2
v_call: TRBV25-1
d_call: NA

cdr3_nt: TGTGCCAGAGAGTGGGAGGCTGGGGCCAACGTCCTGACTTTC
cdr3_aa: CAREWEAGANVLTF
clone_size: NA
j_call: TRBJ2-6
v_call: TRBV7-9
d_call: NA

cdr3_nt: TGTGCCAGTAGTATAGGATCCACACCAAACACTGAAGCTTTCTTT
cdr3_aa: CASSIGSTPNTEAFF
clone_size: NA
j_call: TRBJ1-1
v_call: TRBV19
d_call: NA

cdr3_nt: TGTGCCAGCAGTTTAGCAGGGGTTACCTACGAGCAGTACTTC
cdr3_aa: CASSLAGVTYEQYF
clone_size: NA
j_call: TRBJ2-7
v_call: TRBV28
d_call: NA

cdr3_nt: TGTGCCAGCAGTTGGGCTAGCGACCACGAGCAGTACTTC
cdr3_aa: CASSWASDHEQYF
clone_size: NA
j_call: TRBJ2-7
v_call: TRBV28
d_call: NA

cdr3_nt: TGTGCCAGCAGCCAAGAATCGGTCGCTAGCGGGGGGACATCCTACAATGAGCAGTTCTTC
cdr3_aa: CASSQESVASGGTSYNEQFF
clone_size: NA
j_call: TRBJ2-1
v_call: TRBV4-2
d_call: TRBD2

cdr3_nt: TGTGCCAGCAGTTTATTGCTCCCAACAGACGAGCAGTACTTC
cdr3_aa: CASSLLLPTDEQYF
clone_size: once
j_call: TRBJ2-7
v_call: TRBV28
d_call: NA

cdr3_nt: TGTGCCTGGACTTGGGACAGGCAAAGCACAGATACGCAGTATTTT
cdr3_aa: CAWTWDRQSTDTQYF
clone_size: NA
j_call: TRBJ2-3
v_call: TRBV30
d_call: TRBD1

cdr3_nt: TGTGCCAGCTCACTCCGACAGTACTCTGGGGCCAACGTCCTGACTTTC
cdr3_aa: CASSLRQYSGANVLTF
clone_size: NA
j_call: TRBJ2-6
v_call: TRBV18
d_call: NA

cdr3_nt: TGTGCCAGCAGTGGATACGGAATGCAGGGTCCTAACTATGGCTACCCCTTC
cdr3_aa: CASSGYGMQGPNYGYPF
clone_size: NA
j_call: TRBJ1-2
v_call: TRBV6-1
d_call: NA

cdr3_nt: TGTGCCAGCAGCTACCGGGGGGGCGGGGAGACCCAGTACTTC
cdr3_aa: CASSYRGGGETQYF
clone_size: NA
j_call: TRBJ2-5
v_call: TRBV7-3
d_call: TRBD2

cdr3_nt: TGTGCCAGCAGTTTAGGGGAGGGGAGGGCAAAGCCCTACGAGCAGTACTTC
cdr3_aa: CASSLGEGRAKPYEQYF
clone_size: NA
j_call: TRBJ2-7
v_call: TRBV28
d_call: TRBD2

cdr3_nt: TGTGCCAGTAGTAAGCGCGGGGGGCCGCAGTATTTT
cdr3_aa: CASSKRGGPQYF
clone_size: few
j_call: TRBJ2-3
v_call: TRBV19
d_call: TRBD2